This entry is about one T cell receptor (beta chain). The entry originates in a study of blood T cell repertoires in COVID-19. Across the whole study: The samples span acute and convalescent COVID-19 from the United States, Italy and Spain. T cells, B-cell-depleted T cells, or PBMCs provided the cDNA or gDNA that served as material.

It was during active infection that Seattle patients were enrolled and then longitudinally followed. Per the authors' pipeline: Estimated nucleated cell counts came from reference gene primer amplification. Sequencing was performed with immunoSEQ multiplex PCR; in TCRdb, only in-frame clones are kept and a portion is missing. D and trimming come from the DNA, and the V and J calls and clone size come from that table. The repertoire holds around 100,000 clones, with about nine tenths as singletons. The specimen sequenced was peripheral blood. This TCR was sampled from a woman aged 45-60 years with COVID-19, enrolled during active disease.

Here the CDR3 DNA reads TGTGCCAGCAAGGACAGGGAATGGGGTTTAGGGCTCGATCAGCCCCAGCATTTT. This codes for CASKDREWGLGLDQPQHF. The chain employs TRBV28 and TRBJ1-5, with 8 nucleotides matching TRBD1. The ends lost 7 bases at V and 5 bases at J; junction bases unmatched: 19. This CDR3 spans 18 amino acids. CDR1 MDHEN and CDR2 SYDVKM come from the germline V gene.